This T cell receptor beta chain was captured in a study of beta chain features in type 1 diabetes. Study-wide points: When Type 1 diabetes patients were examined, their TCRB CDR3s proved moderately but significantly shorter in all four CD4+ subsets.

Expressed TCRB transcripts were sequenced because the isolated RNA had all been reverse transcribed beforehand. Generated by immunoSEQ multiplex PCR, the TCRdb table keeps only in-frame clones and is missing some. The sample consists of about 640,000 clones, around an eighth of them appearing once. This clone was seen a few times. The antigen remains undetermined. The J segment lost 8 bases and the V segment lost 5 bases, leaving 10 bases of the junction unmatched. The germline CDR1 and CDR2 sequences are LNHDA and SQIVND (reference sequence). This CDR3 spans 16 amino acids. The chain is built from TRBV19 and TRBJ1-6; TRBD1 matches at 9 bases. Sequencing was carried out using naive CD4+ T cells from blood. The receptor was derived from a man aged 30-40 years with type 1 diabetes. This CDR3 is CASSSYPGQGDSPLHF. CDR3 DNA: TGTGCCAGTAGTTCGTATCCGGGACAGGGTGATTCACCCCTCCACTTT.